Listed here are 10 T cell receptor beta chains from one sample, sequenced in a study of early T cells in non-severe SARS-CoV-2 infection. TCRdb reanalysed the 5' RACE reads using MiXCR and keeps one entry per CDR3 protein. The sample shows under 70,000 distinct CDR3 sequences, 11% of them seen only once. The material sequenced was whole blood. All receptors come from an adult who was a healthcare worker with PCR-confirmed SARS-CoV-2 infection or an uninfected control (not recorded which).

This clonotype was counted many times. The chain couples TRBV12-3 or TRBV12-4 to TRBJ2-4, with a tentative D call TRBD2 (5 bases). The CDR3 has 13 residues. Trimming removed 6 bases from V and 5 bases from J, with 11 bases in between. CDR3 sequence: CASRNGLENIQYF. CDR3 coding DNA: TGTGCCAGCAGAAATGGACTGGAAAACATTCAGTACTTC.

This clonotype occurred a few times. The chain combines TRBV6-1 with TRBJ2-3; D tentatively reads TRBD1 or TRBD2 (5 bases each). CDR3 length: 17 residues. Trimming removed 1 base at V and 2 bases at J, with 16 bases between. Germline V CDR1 and CDR2: MNHNS, SASEGT. CDR3 loop: CASSEVTGGGNTDTQYF. DNA of the CDR3: TGTGCCAGCAGTGAAGTCACGGGTGGGGGAAACACAGATACGCAGTATTTT.

J is TRBJ2-3 and V is TRBV15, with D perhaps TRBD2 (6 bases). Germline V gene data show CDR1 as LNHNV and CDR2 as YYDKDF (reference sequence). Trimming removed 3 bases from V and 1 base from J, with 11 bases in between. The CDR3 contains 15 residues. The CDR3, as DNA: TGTGCCACCAGCAGGATGCGGGGTCGCACAGATACGCAGTATTTT. Translation gives CATSRMRGRTDTQYF.

This clonotype was found many times. The chain uses TRBV2 and TRBJ1-1, with a tentative D call TRBD1 (5 bases). The V end lost 7 bases, the J end lost 0 bases, and 9 bases lay between the germline ends. The germline V gene has CDR1 SNHLY and CDR2 FYNNEI. The CDR3 length is 13 residues. The chain's CDR3 is CASTDTMNTEAFF. CDR3 DNA: TGTGCCAGCACGGACACGATGAACACTGAAGCTTTCTTT. Full variable domain (outside the CDR3, taken from reference TRBV2 and TRBJ1-1): EPEVTQTPSHQVTQMGQEVILRCVPISNHLYFYWYRQILGQKVEFLVSFYNNEISEKSEIFDDQFSVERPDGSNFTLKIRSTKLEDSAMYFCASTDTMNTEAFFGQGTRLTVV.

This clonotype was found many times. V gene TRBV24-1 combines with J gene TRBJ2-5, with 10 bases matching TRBD1. Germline loops: CDR1 KGHDR, CDR2 SFDVKD. V gave up 4 bases and J gave up 2 bases; unmatched junction bases: 6. This CDR3 comprises 16 residues. In nucleotides, the CDR3 is TGTGCCACCAGTGACGCCGGGACAGGGGTTCAAGAGACCCAGTACTTC. Amino acid sequence: CATSDAGTGVQETQYF.

This clonotype was recorded at least ten times. The rearrangement links TRBV5-1 to TRBJ1-4; D perhaps matches TRBD1 (6 bases). Germline V lookup: CDR1 SGHRS, CDR2 YFSETQ. The V and J ends lost 4 bases and 7 bases respectively, with 17 bases between them. This CDR3 has 15 amino acids. CDR3 coding DNA: TGCGCCAGCAGCCCAACAGGGAGATCCTCTGAAAAACTGTTTTTT. Its protein product is CASSPTGRSSEKLFF.

This clonotype was counted many times. The chain carries TRBV5-6 and TRBJ2-3; 8 bases agree with TRBD1. Germline assignment: CDR1 SGHDT and CDR2 YYEEEE. This CDR3 spans 16 amino acids. Germline trimming cut 4 bases from V and 3 bases from J; bases unmatched to any gene: 10. CDR3 sequence (DNA): TGTGCCAGCAGCCTTCAGGACAGGGTTGTTACAGATACGCAGTATTTT. Protein: CASSLQDRVVTDTQYF.

This clonotype was observed a few times. The DNA for the CDR3 is TGTGCCACCCAGCTCGGGACTAGCGGTTACAATGAGCAGTTCTTC. Translated: CATQLGTSGYNEQFF. The V call is TRBV11-2, the J call TRBJ2-1, with TRBD2 matching over 11 bases. The CDR3 runs 15 residues. Germline CDR1 SGHAT, CDR2 FQNNGV. V was clipped by 10 bases and J by 4 bases; unmatched bases: 9.

This clonotype has just a few counts. V is TRBV6-2 or TRBV6-3 and J is TRBJ2-5, with 9 bases fitting TRBD2. The germline V gene has CDR1 MNHEY and CDR2 SVGEGT. V shed 5 bases and J 4 bases; nucleotides not matched to a gene: 17. The CDR3 has 18 residues. CDR3 sequence (DNA): TGTGCCAGCAGTCCCTCCAGAGCGGGGGGCCAGTTTGTAGAGACCCAGTACTTC. Translating it yields CASSPSRAGGQFVETQYF.

This clonotype was observed at least ten times. The chain joins TRBV6-2 or TRBV6-3 to TRBJ2-7; perhaps TRBD2 as D (6 bases). Germline CDR1 is MNHEY and CDR2 is SVGEGT. The V gene lost 7 bases and the J gene lost 5 bases, with 21 bases spanning the gap. The CDR3 covers 15 residues. CDR3 protein: CASIAQLAISNEQYF. For the CDR3, the DNA is TGTGCCAGCATAGCCCAGCTAGCGATTTCCAACGAGCAGTACTTC.